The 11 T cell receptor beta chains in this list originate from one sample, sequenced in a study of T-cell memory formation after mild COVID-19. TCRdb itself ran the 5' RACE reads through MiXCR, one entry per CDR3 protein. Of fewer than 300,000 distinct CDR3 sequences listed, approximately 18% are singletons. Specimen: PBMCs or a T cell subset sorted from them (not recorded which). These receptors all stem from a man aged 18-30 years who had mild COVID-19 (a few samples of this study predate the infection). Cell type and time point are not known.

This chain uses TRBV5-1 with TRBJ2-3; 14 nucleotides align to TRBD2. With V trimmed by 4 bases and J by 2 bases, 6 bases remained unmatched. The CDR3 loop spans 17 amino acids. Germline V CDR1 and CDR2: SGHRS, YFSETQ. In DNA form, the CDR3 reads TGCGCCAGCAGCAGGGGACTAGCGGGGGCTGACACAGATACGCAGTATTTT. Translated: CASSRGLAGADTDTQYF.

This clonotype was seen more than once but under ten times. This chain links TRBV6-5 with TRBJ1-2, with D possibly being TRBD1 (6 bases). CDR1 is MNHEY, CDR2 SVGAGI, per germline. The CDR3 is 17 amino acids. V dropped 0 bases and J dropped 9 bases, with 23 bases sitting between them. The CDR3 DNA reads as TGTGCCAGCAGTTACTCTAGGGGGATTGGGGCCGGTTTCAGCTACACCTTC. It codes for CASSYSRGIGAGFSYTF.

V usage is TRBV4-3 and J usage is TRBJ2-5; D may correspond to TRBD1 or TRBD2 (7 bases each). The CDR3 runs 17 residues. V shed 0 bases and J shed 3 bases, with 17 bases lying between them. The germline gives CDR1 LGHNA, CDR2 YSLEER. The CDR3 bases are TGCGCCAGCAGCCAAGATTATTGGGAGGGGGCCAAAGAGACCCAGTACTTC. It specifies CASSQDYWEGAKETQYF.

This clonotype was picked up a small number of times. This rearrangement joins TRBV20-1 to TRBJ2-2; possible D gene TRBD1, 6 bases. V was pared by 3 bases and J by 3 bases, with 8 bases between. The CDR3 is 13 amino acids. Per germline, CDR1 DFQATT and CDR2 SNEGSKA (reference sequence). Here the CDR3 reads CSASRTDTGELFF. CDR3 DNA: TGCAGTGCTAGCCGGACAGACACCGGGGAGCTGTTTTTT.

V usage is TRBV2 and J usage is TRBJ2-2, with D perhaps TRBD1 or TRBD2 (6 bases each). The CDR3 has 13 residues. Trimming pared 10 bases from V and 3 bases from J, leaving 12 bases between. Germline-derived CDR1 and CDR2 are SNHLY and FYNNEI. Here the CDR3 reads CAKEGGYTGELFF. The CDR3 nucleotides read TGTGCCAAGGAAGGGGGGTACACCGGGGAGCTGTTTTTT.

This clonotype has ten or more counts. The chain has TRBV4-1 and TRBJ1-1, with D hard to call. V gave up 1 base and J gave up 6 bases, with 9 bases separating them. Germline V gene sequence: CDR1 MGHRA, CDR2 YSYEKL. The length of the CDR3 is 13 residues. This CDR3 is CASSQVGLAEAFF. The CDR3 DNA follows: TGCGCCAGCAGCCAAGTAGGGCTAGCTGAAGCTTTCTTT.

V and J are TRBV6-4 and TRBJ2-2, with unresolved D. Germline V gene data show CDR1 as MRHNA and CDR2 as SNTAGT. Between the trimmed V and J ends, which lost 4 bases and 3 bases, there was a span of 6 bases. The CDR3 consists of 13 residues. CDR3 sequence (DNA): TGTGCCAGCAGTGGAGAGGACACCGGGGAGCTGTTTTTT. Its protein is CASSGEDTGELFF.

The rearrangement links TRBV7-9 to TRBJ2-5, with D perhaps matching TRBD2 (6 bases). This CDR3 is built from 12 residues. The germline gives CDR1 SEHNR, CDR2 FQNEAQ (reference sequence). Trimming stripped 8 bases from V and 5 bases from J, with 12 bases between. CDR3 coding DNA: TGTGCCAGCGGGATCAGCGGGGAGACCCAGTACTTC. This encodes CASGISGETQYF.

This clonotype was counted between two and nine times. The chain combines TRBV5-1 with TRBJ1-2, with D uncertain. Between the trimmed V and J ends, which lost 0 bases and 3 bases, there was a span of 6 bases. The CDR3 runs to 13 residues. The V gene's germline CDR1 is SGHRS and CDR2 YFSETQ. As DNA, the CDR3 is TGCGCCAGCAGCTTGGTGTCTGACTATGGCTACACCTTC. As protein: CASSLVSDYGYTF.

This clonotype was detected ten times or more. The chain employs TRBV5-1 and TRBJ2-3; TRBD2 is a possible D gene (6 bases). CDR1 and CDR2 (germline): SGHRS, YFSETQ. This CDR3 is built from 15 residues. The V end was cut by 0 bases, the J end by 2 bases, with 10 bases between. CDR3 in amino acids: CASSLGGAPTDTQYF. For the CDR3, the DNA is TGCGCCAGCAGCTTGGGCGGGGCCCCCACAGATACGCAGTATTTT.

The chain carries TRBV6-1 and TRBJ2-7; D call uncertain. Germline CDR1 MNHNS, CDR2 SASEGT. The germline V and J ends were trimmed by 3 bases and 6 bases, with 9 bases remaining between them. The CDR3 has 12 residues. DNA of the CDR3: TGTGCCAGCAGTGATTGGATAGGCGAGCAGTACGTC. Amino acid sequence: CASSDWIGEQYV.